A single sample is the source of the 28 T cell receptor beta chains below, sequenced in a study of regulatory T cells in long-lasting Graves disease. Arm-PCR with iRepertoire HTBI primers amplified the CDR3 regions for these TCR beta libraries. TCRdb reprocessed the multiplex PCR reads with MiXCR, giving one entry per CDR3 protein. The sample lists over 200,000 distinct CDR3 sequences; 15% to 20% were seen once. Time point specified: newly diagnosed GD, antithyroid drugs for less than 3 months. The authors made the TCR library using RNA they extracted from PBMCs. The same specimen was also included in a second study, on T cells in Graves' hyperthyroidism and ophthalmopathy.

The sample in question was peripheral blood mononuclear cells (PBMCs), obtained at new diagnosis, from a patient treated with antithyroid drugs. The receptors come from a woman in her 30s with Graves disease.

The J gene is TRBJ1-5, the V gene TRBV20-1, with D possibly being TRBD1 (5 bases). V lost 0 bases, J lost 0 bases, and 15 bases lay in between. CDR1 DFQATT and CDR2 SNEGSKA come from the germline V gene (reference sequence). This CDR3 region has 17 residues. In DNA form, the CDR3 reads TGCAGTGCTAGAGATGACGGACAACAACATAGCAATCAGCCCCAGCATTTT. Residues: CSARDDGQQHSNQPQHF.

At least ten counts were recorded for this clonotype. This chain uses TRBV20-1 with TRBJ2-7; the D call may be TRBD1 or TRBD2 (5 bases each). V was trimmed by 5 bases and J by 0 bases, leaving 14 bases between them. Looked up from germline, CDR1 is DFQATT and CDR2 is SNEGSKA (reference sequence). The CDR3 is 14 residues long. The CDR3 DNA reads TGCAGTGCTCGTTGGGGGTCTCGCTCCTACGAGCAGTACTTC. Translating gives CSARWGSRSYEQYF.

This clonotype was seen repeatedly, ten times or more. The chain combines TRBV19 with TRBJ2-3; 10 positions match TRBD2. Germline V gives CDR1 LNHDA, CDR2 SQIVND (reference sequence). The CDR3 is made up of 17 amino acids. The trim removed 3 bases at V and 2 bases at J, leaving 8 bases unmatched. The CDR3 coding sequence is TGTGCCAGTAGTATTGCGCCTAGCGGGGGTGCCACAGATACGCAGTATTTT. Its protein is CASSIAPSGGATDTQYF.

This clonotype was detected ten times or more. This rearrangement joins TRBV7-9 to TRBJ1-5; D unresolved. The germline gives CDR1 SEHNR, CDR2 FQNEAQ (reference sequence). Deletions cut 0 bases from V and 4 bases from J, with 7 bases between. The length of the CDR3 is 14 residues. The CDR3 sequence is CASSLAGQNQPQHF. DNA of the CDR3: TGTGCCAGCAGCTTAGCGGGCCAGAATCAGCCCCAGCATTTT.

The chain recombines TRBV10-3 with TRBJ1-2; 8 bases line up with TRBD1. The CDR3 is made up of 12 amino acids. After removal of 8 bases from V and 8 bases from J, the junction contained 7 bases not matched to a gene. CDR1 ENHRY and CDR2 SYGVKD come from the germline V gene. The CDR3 here is CAISDRAKGYTF. The CDR3 nucleotides are TGTGCCATCTCGGACAGGGCCAAAGGCTACACCTTC.

Many counts were recorded for this clonotype. V usage is TRBV5-1 and J usage is TRBJ2-7, with D possibly matching TRBD1 (5 bases). The ends were cut back, 1 base at V and 2 bases at J, with 7 bases in the middle. The CDR3 has 13 residues. Germline CDR1 is SGHRS and CDR2 is YFSETQ. The CDR3 reads CASSLYRPYEQYF. In nucleotides, the CDR3 is TGCGCCAGCAGCTTGTACAGGCCCTACGAGCAGTACTTC.

This clonotype was recorded many times. The V gene is TRBV7-2, the J gene TRBJ1-1; D unresolved. Germline values: CDR1 SGHTA, CDR2 FQGNSA. Trimming pared 3 bases from V and 4 bases from J, leaving 9 bases between. This CDR3 has 13 residues. This chain's CDR3 is CASSFKGTTEAFF. The CDR3 DNA reads TGTGCCAGCAGCTTTAAGGGAACCACTGAAGCTTTCTTT.

This clonotype has ten or more counts. The chain is built from TRBV27 and TRBJ1-1, with D maybe TRBD1 (5 bases). The CDR3 consists of 16 residues. V dropped 2 bases and J dropped 6 bases, with 19 bases sitting between them. The germline gives CDR1 MNHEY, CDR2 SMNVEV (reference sequence). CDR3 DNA: TGTGCCAGCAGTTTAAGATTCGGGGGGAAATACCCTGAAGCTTTCTTT. It encodes CASSLRFGGKYPEAFF.

This clonotype was seen more than once but under ten times. This chain connects TRBV19 to TRBJ1-2, with D possibly matching TRBD1 (6 bases). Germline V gives CDR1 LNHDA, CDR2 SQIVND (reference sequence). V gave up 3 bases and J gave up 4 bases, with 15 bases separating them. The CDR3 covers 15 residues. The CDR3 is CASSIAGAHGYGYTF. The CDR3 coding sequence is TGTGCCAGTAGTATCGCGGGGGCGCATGGCTATGGCTACACCTTC.

On this clonotype itself: This is likely an artifact of a read error, given a far larger clone one base away. Since no conserved phenylalanine or tryptophan closes the CDR3, a read error is the likely cause. This chain's CDR3 is CASSPNNVRGAWYNEQFL. In nucleotides, the CDR3 is TGTGCCAGCAGCCCAAACAACGTCAGGGGCGCGTGGTACAATGAGCAGTTCCTC. This chain joins TRBV3-1 and TRBJ2-1; possible D gene TRBD1, 6 bases. The CDR3 has 18 residues. The ends were cut back, 4 bases at V and 4 bases at J, with 23 bases in the middle. Germline values: CDR1 LGHDT, CDR2 YNNKEL (reference sequence).

The chain recombines TRBV19 with TRBJ1-3; D unclear. CDR3 length: 15 amino acids. CDR1 is LNHDA, CDR2 SQIVND, per germline (reference sequence). The V gene lost 3 bases and the J gene lost 2 bases, with 11 bases spanning the gap. CDR3 nucleotide sequence: TGTGCCAGTAGTATGGGCAAGGCCCCTGGAAACACCATATATTTT. It codes for CASSMGKAPGNTIYF. Full variable domain (outside the CDR3, taken from reference TRBV19 and TRBJ1-3): DGGITQSPKYLFRKEGQNVTLSCEQNLNHDAMYWYRQDPGQGLRLIYYSQIVNDFQKGDIAEGYSVSREKKESFPLTVTSAQKNPTAFYLCASSMGKAPGNTIYFGEGSWLTVV.

This clonotype came up many times. The rearrangement links TRBV20-1 to TRBJ1-4, with a tentative D call TRBD1 (5 bases). V was cut by 3 bases and J by 0 bases, with 14 bases left in between. The CDR3 has 16 residues. Germline CDR1 DFQATT, CDR2 SNEGSKA (reference sequence). CDR3 sequence (DNA): TGCAGTGCTAGGGGTGGGGACGGTGCAACTAATGAAAAACTGTTTTTT. Encoded protein: CSARGGDGATNEKLFF.

Notes on this clonotype: Only one base separates this from a far larger clonotype, so it likely reflects a read error. The rearrangement joins TRBV7-3 to TRBJ1-5; the D gene is possibly TRBD1 (6 bases). CDR1 is SGHTA, CDR2 FQGTGA, per germline. The CDR3 sequence is 13 residues long. CDR3 sequence (DNA): TGTGCCAGCAGCTCCAGGGGAGATCAGCTCCAGCATTTT. Its protein is CASSSRGDQLQHF.

The sample holds many counts of this clonotype. The rearrangement uses TRBV5-1 and TRBJ1-6; TRBD1 agrees at 7 bases. J lost 5 bases, V lost 0 bases, and 2 bases had no gene match. Germline-derived CDR1 and CDR2 are SGHRS and YFSETQ. CDR3 length equals 15 residues. DNA for the CDR3: TGCGCCAGCAGCTTGGAAGGGGGCGATAATTCACCCCTCCACTTT. Its protein is CASSLEGGDNSPLHF.

CDR3 in DNA: TGTGCCAGCTCACCTTCCCTGACGGGGGCCTATGGCTACACCTTC. This translates into CASSPSLTGAYGYTF. The chain recombines TRBV18 with TRBJ1-2, with D tentatively TRBD1 (6 bases). Trimming removed 3 bases at V and 4 bases at J, with 15 bases between. The CDR3 length is 15 residues. The germline CDR1 and CDR2 sequences are KGHSH and LQKENI.

This clonotype appeared many times. The chain recombines TRBV5-1 with TRBJ2-3; D is unclear. CDR1 is SGHRS and CDR2 is YFSETQ in the germline V gene. Trimming left V 4 bases short and J 7 bases short, with 10 bases between. This CDR3 is built from 12 residues. Written as DNA, the CDR3 is TGCGCCAGCAGCCCCGAAGCGAATACGCAGTATTTT. Protein product: CASSPEANTQYF. Variable domain in full (rest from reference TRBV5-1 and TRBJ2-3): KAGVTQTPRYLIKTRGQQVTLSCSPISGHRSVSWYQQTPGQGLQFLFEYFSETQRNKGNFPGRFSGRQFSNSRSEMNVSTLELGDSALYLCASSPEANTQYFGPGTRLTVL.

This clonotype showed up many times. V usage is TRBV7-3 and J usage is TRBJ1-2; 7 positions agree with TRBD1. Germline lookup yields CDR1 SGHTA and CDR2 FQGTGA. The CDR3 sequence is 14 residues long. V shed 1 base, J shed 8 bases, and the junction held 7 bases outside the gene matches. CDR3 DNA: TGTGCCAGCAGCTTAAGTGGTCAGGGGGAGGGCTACACCTTC. Protein product: CASSLSGQGEGYTF.

This clonotype was seen many times. CDR3 region: CASSFLESSSYNEQFF. In DNA form, the CDR3 reads TGTGCCAGCAGCTTCCTCGAGTCTAGCAGCTACAATGAGCAGTTCTTC. This chain connects TRBV3-1 to TRBJ2-1; a weak D match, TRBD2 (5 bases). The CDR3 contains 16 residues. In germline, CDR1 is LGHDT, CDR2 YNNKEL (reference sequence). The V end lost 5 bases, the J end lost 3 bases, and 17 bases lay between the germline ends.

This clonotype was seen at least ten times. The genes are TRBV4-1 and TRBJ2-3; the match to TRBD2 covers 7 bases. Trimming at V came to 3 bases and at J to 8 bases, leaving 2 bases not matched to a gene. The V gene's germline CDR1 is MGHRA and CDR2 YSYEKL. This CDR3 spans 12 amino acids. The CDR3 DNA follows: TGCGCCAGCAGCCAGGGGGGGGGTACGCAGTATTTT. Translated: CASSQGGGTQYF.

This clonotype showed up just a few times. The junction departs from the called germline gene at one end, perhaps through a read error. V usage is TRBV7-3 and J usage is TRBJ1-6; 11 positions match TRBD1. This CDR3 has 18 residues. Germline CDR1 reads SGHTA; CDR2 reads FQGTGA. CDR3 DNA: TGTGCCAGCAGCGGTGATTCTGGGACAGGGGGGAATAATTCACTCCTCCACTTT. Amino acid sequence: CASSGDSGTGGNNSLLHF.

This clonotype has only a few counts. A clone one base away is much larger, so this may be a read error. V and J are TRBV6-1 and TRBJ1-1, with D hard to call. Germline V gene data show CDR1 as MNHNS and CDR2 as SASEGT. The CDR3 loop spans 14 amino acids. V lost 8 bases and J 0 bases, leaving 13 bases between the germline ends. CDR3 bases: TGTGCCAGCGGTGGCAGAGGGATGAACACTGAAGCTTTCTTT. Translation: CASGGRGMNTEAFF.

Ten or more counts support this clonotype. The V and J genes are TRBV6-1 and TRBJ1-3; D perhaps matches TRBD1 (6 bases). This CDR3 contains 14 residues. From germline, CDR1 is MNHNS and CDR2 SASEGT. V was clipped by 10 bases and J by 2 bases, with 15 bases between them. CDR3 in amino acids: CATRLGGPGNTIYF. The DNA of the CDR3 is TGTGCCACCCGGCTAGGGGGTCCTGGAAACACCATATATTTT.

This clonotype came up many times. The chain has TRBV6-2 or TRBV6-3 and TRBJ1-4; TRBD1 agrees at 7 bases. The trim removed 6 bases at V and 5 bases at J, leaving 6 bases unmatched. CDR1 is MNHEY and CDR2 is SVGEGT in the germline V gene. The CDR3 has 14 amino acids. CDR3 coding DNA: TGTGCCAGCAGAAGGACAGGCCTGAATGAAAAACTGTTTTTT. Protein: CASRRTGLNEKLFF.

This clonotype was observed at least ten times. The chain combines TRBV12-3 or TRBV12-4 with TRBJ1-1; perhaps TRBD1 as D (6 bases). Deletions cut 7 bases from V and 3 bases from J, with 15 bases between. This CDR3 contains 14 residues. In DNA form, the CDR3 reads TGTGCCAGCATATGGGCAGGGGTTGACACTGAAGCTTTCTTT. This encodes CASIWAGVDTEAFF.

Regarding this clonotype: This may come from a read error, since a much larger clone is one base off. The chain is built from TRBV7-9 and TRBJ2-7; TRBD2 matches at 7 bases. The CDR3 covers 14 residues. CDR1 and CDR2 (germline): SEHNR, FQNEAQ (reference sequence). Unmatched junction bases numbered 9, after V lost 5 bases and J lost 5 bases. The CDR3 protein is CASSPDGGYHEQYF. The CDR3 DNA reads TGTGCCAGCAGCCCTGACGGGGGGTACCACGAGCAGTACTTC.

This clonotype showed up many times. The chain recombines TRBV7-2 with TRBJ1-3, with D possibly matching TRBD1 (5 bases). Germline loops: CDR1 SGHTA, CDR2 FQGNSA. CDR3 length equals 15 residues. Between the trimmed V and J ends, which lost 3 bases and 2 bases, there was a span of 11 bases. The CDR3 DNA is TGTGCCAGCAGCTTCAGGGTGGGGACTGGAAACACCATATATTTT. Its translation is CASSFRVGTGNTIYF.

This clonotype was detected ten times or more. The chain recombines TRBV2 with TRBJ1-5; maybe TRBD1 (6 bases). CDR3 length equals 15 residues. CDR1 is SNHLY and CDR2 is FYNNEI in the germline V gene. Trimming removed 2 bases at V and 6 bases at J, with 14 bases between. This CDR3 is CASSEQGTGIQPQHF. DNA of the CDR3: TGTGCCAGCAGTGAACAGGGGACGGGAATTCAGCCCCAGCATTTT.

The chain combines TRBV25-1 with TRBJ1-1; perhaps TRBD1 as D (5 bases). The CDR3 runs 17 residues. Germline-derived CDR1 and CDR2 are MGHDK and SYGVNS. V lost 3 bases and J lost 5, with 22 bases in between. The CDR3 nucleotides read TGTGCCAGCAGTGATATTTTGGCGGAAGGGGACTGTACTGAAGCTTTCTTT. Its protein is CASSDILAEGDCTEAFF.